The clone carrying this T cell receptor beta chain was observed many times. Its antigen is currently unknown. The CDR3 is made up of 14 amino acids. CDR1 is SQVTM and CDR2 is ANQGSEA in the germline V gene. Trimming left V 6 bases short and J 0 bases short, with 12 bases between. The sample belongs to a study of CD8 T cells in ankylosing spondylitis. Findings and limits, study-wide: Ankylosing spondylitis blood seemed to carry a telltale TCR beta motif made of several highly homologous variants.

MiXCR, applied by TCRdb to the 5' RACE reads, yields one record per CDR3 protein. Among around 490,000 distinct CDR3 sequences, less than 6% were seen once, and the ten largest hold 3% to 4%. The receptor comes from a male donor with ankylosing spondylitis. The sample taken for sequencing was blood, either unsorted or a sorted T cell fraction (not recorded which). V and J are TRBV29-1 and TRBJ2-1; no firm D call. The CDR3 DNA follows: TGCAGCGTGATCGTTGGCAGCTCCTACAATGAGCAGTTCTTC. It yields the protein CSVIVGSSYNEQFF.